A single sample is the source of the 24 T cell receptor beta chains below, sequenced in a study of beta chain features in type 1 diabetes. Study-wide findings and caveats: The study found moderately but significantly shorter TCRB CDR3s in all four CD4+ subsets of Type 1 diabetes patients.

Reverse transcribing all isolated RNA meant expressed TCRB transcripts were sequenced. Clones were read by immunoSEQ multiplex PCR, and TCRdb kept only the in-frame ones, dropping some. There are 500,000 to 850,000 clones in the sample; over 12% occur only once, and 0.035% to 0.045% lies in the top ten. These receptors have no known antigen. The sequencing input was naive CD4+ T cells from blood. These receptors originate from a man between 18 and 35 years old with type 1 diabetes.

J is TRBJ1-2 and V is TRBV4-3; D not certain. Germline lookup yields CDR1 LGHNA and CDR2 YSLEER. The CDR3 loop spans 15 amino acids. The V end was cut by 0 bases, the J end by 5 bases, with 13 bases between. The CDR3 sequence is CASSQDMGPAYGYTF. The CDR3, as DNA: TGCGCCAGCAGCCAAGATATGGGTCCAGCGTATGGCTACACCTTC.

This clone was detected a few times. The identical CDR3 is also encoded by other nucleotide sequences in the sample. This CDR3 reads CAWTESTDTQYF. The CDR3 DNA reads TGTGCCTGGACAGAAAGCACAGATACGCAGTATTTT. This chain joins TRBV30 and TRBJ2-3; D unresolved. This CDR3 comprises 12 residues. The V and J ends lost 4 bases and 0 bases respectively, with 5 bases between them. Germline lookup yields CDR1 GTSNPN and CDR2 SVGIG (reference sequence).

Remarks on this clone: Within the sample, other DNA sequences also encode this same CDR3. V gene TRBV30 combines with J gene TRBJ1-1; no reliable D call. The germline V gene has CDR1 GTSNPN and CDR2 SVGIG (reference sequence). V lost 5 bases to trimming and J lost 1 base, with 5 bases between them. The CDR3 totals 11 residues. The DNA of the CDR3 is TGTGCCTGGGGGCAGAACACTGAAGCTTTCTTT. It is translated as CAWGQNTEAFF.

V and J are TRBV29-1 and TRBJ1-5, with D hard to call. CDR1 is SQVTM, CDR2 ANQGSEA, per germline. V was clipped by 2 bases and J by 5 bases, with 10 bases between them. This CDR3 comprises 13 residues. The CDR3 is CSVETGIDQPQHF. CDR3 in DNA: TGCAGCGTTGAAACGGGGATCGATCAGCCCCAGCATTTT. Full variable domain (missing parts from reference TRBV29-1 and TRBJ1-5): SAVISQKPSRDICQRGTSLTIQCQVDSQVTMMFWYRQQPGQSLTLIATANQGSEATYESGFVIDKFPISRPNLTFSTLTVSNMSPEDSSIYLCSVETGIDQPQHFGDGTRLSIL.

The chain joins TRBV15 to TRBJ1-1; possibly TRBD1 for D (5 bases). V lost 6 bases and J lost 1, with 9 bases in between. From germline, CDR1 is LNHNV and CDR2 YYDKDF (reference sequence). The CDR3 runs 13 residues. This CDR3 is CATRSGENTEAFF. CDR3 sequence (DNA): TGTGCCACCAGATCGGGGGAGAACACTGAAGCTTTCTTT.

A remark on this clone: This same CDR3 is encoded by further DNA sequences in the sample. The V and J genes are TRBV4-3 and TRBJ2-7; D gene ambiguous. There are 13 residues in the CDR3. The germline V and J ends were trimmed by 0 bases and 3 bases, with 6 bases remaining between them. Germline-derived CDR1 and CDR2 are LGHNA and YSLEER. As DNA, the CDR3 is TGCGCCAGCAGCCAAGATAGGGTCTACGAGCAGTACTTC. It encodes CASSQDRVYEQYF.

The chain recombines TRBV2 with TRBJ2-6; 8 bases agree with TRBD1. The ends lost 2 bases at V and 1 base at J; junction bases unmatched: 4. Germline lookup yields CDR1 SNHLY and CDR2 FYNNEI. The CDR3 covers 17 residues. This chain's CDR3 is CASSETGGGSGANVLTF. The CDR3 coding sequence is TGTGCCAGCAGTGAAACAGGGGGAGGTTCTGGGGCCAACGTCCTGACTTTC.

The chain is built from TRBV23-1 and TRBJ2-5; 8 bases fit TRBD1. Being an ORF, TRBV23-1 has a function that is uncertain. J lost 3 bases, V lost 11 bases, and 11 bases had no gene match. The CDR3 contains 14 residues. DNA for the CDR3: TGCGCCTACCAACCACAGGGGGATAAAGAGACCCAGTACTTC. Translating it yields CAYQPQGDKETQYF.

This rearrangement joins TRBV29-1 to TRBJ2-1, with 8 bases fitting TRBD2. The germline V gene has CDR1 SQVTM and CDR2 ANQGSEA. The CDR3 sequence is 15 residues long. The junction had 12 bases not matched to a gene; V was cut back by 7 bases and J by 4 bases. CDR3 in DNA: TGCAGCGCTGATCGTCGGGGGGGCACATACAATGAGCAGTTCTTC. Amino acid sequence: CSADRRGGTYNEQFF.

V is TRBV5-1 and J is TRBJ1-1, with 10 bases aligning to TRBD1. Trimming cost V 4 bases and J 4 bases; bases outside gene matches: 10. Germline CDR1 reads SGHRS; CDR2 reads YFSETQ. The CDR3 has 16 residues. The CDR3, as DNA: TGCGCCAGCAGCCCGGGCGGGACAGGGGTCTTCACTGAAGCTTTCTTT. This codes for CASSPGGTGVFTEAFF.

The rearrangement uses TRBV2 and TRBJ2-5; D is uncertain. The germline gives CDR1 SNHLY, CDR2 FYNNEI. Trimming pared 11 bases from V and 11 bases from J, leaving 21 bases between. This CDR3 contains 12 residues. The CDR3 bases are TGTGCCTCAGCAGTGTCAGCCTCCGGGCAGTACTTC. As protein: CASAVSASGQYF.

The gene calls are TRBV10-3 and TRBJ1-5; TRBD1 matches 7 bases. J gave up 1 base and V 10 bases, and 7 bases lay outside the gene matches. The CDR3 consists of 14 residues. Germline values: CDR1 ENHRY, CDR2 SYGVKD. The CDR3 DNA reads TGTGCCACCTCAACGGACAGGAGCAATCAGCCCCAGCATTTT. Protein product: CATSTDRSNQPQHF.

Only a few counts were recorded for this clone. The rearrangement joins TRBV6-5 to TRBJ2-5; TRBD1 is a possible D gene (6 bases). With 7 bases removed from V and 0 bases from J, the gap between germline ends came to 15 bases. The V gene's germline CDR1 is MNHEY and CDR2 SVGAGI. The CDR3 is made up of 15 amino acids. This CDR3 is CASNPSAGDQETQYF. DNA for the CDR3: TGTGCCAGCAACCCGAGTGCAGGGGACCAAGAGACCCAGTACTTC.

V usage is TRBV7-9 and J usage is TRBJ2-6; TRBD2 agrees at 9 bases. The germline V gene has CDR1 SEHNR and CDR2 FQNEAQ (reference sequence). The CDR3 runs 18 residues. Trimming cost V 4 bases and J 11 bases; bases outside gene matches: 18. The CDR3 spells CASSSSPKLAGSVDVLTF. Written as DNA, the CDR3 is TGTGCCAGCAGCTCATCCCCGAAGCTAGCGGGGTCCGTCGACGTCCTGACTTTC.

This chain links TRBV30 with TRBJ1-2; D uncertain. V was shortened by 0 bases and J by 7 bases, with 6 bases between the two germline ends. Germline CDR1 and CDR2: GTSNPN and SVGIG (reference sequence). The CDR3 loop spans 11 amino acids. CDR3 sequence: CAWSVPLGYTF. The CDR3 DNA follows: TGTGCCTGGAGTGTACCACTTGGCTACACCTTC. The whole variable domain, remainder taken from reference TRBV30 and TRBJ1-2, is SQTIHQWPATLVQPVGSPLSLECTVEGTSNPNLYWYRQAAGRGLQLLFYSVGIGQISSEVPQNLSASRPQDRQFILSSKKLLLSDSGFYLCAWSVPLGYTFGSGTRLTVV.

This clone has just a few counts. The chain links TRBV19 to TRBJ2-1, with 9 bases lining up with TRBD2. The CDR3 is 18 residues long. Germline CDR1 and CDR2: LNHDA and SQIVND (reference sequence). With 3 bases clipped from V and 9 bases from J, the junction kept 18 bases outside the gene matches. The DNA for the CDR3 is TGTGCCAGTAGTATGGGACTAGCTTTTGGAGGAGTAAGGGGTGAGCAGTTCTTC. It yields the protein CASSMGLAFGGVRGEQFF.

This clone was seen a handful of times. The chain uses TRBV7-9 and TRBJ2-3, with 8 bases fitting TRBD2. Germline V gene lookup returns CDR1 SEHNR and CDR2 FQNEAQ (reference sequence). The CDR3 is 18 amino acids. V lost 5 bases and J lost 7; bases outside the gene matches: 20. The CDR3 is CASSPPALSGGAPHTQYF. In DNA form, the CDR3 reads TGTGCCAGCAGCCCGCCCGCCTTGTCGGGAGGGGCTCCCCATACGCAGTATTTT.

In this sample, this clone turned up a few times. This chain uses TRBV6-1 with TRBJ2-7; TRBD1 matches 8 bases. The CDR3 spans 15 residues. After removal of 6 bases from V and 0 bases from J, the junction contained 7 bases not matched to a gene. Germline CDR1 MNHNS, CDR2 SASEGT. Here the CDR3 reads CASSQRTGSSYEQYF. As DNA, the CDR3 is TGTGCCAGCAGCCAACGGACAGGGAGCTCCTACGAGCAGTACTTC.

The CDR3 nucleotides are TGTGCCACCAGCAGAGATGGTAGGGACATTCAGTACTTC. This codes for CATSRDGRDIQYF. This chain joins TRBV15 and TRBJ2-4; D unresolved. Germline CDR1 LNHNV, CDR2 YYDKDF (reference sequence). The CDR3 totals 13 residues. Trimming shortened V by 0 bases and J by 8 bases, and 8 bases separated the two germline ends.

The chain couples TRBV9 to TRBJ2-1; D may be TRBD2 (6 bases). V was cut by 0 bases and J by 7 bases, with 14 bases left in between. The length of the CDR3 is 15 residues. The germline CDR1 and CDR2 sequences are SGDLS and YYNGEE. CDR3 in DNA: TGTGCCAGCAGCGTAGGGCGAGGGAGGTTAAATGAGCAGTTCTTC. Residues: CASSVGRGRLNEQFF.

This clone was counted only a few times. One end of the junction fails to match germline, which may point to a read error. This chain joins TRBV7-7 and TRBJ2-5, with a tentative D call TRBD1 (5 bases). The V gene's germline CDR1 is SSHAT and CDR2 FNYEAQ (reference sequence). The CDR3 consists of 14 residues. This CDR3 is CASSLGAGQETQYF. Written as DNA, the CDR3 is TGTGCTAGCAGCTTAGGGGCAGGACAAGAGACCCAGTACTTC. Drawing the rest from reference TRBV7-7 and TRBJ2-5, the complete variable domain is GAGVSQSPRYKVTKRGQDVTLRCDPISSHATLYWYQQALGQGPEFLTYFNYEAQPDKSGLPSDRFSAERPEGSISTLTIQRTEQRDSAMYRCASSLGAGQETQYFGPGTRLLVL.

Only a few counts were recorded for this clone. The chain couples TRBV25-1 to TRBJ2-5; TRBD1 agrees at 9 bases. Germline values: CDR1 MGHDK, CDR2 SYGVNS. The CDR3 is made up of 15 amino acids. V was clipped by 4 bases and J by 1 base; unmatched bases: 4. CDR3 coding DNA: TGTGCCAGCAGTGTCCGGGACAGGGTCCAAGAGACCCAGTACTTC. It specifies CASSVRDRVQETQYF.

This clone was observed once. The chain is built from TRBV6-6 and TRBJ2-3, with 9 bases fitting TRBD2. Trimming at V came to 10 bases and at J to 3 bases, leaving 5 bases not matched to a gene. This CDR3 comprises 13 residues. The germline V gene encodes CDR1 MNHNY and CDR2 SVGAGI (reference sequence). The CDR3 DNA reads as TGTGCCACGGGACTAGCCGGGACAGATACGCAGTATTTT. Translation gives CATGLAGTDTQYF.

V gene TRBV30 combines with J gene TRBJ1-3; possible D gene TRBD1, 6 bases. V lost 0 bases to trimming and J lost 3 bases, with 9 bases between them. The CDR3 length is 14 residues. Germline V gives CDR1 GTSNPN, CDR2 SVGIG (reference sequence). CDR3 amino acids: CAWSVRGLGNTIYF. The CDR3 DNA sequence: TGTGCCTGGAGTGTACGGGGGCTTGGAAACACCATATATTTT.